This T cell receptor (beta chain) was captured by sequencing in a study of blood T cell repertoires in COVID-19. Study details: The samples span acute and convalescent COVID-19 from the United States, Italy and Spain.

The table lists this clone with a few counts. Unmatched junction bases numbered 5, after V lost 4 bases and J lost 0 bases. Germline CDR1 is MNHNY and CDR2 is SVGAGI (reference sequence). The CDR3 is 15 residues long. Repertoires were generated with immunoSEQ multiplex PCR, while TCRdb's copy carries only in-frame clones and drops some. In the table there are about 180,000 clones, roughly 86% of which are singletons. The sequence derives from a man aged 35-49 years with active or convalescent COVID-19. The rearrangement joins TRBV6-6 to TRBJ2-7, with 8 positions matching TRBD1. The sample consisted of peripheral blood. The CDR3 loop is CASSLDRGLSYEQYF. The CDR3 nucleotides are TGTGCCAGCAGTTTAGACAGGGGACTCTCCTACGAGCAGTACTTC.